This T cell receptor (beta chain) emerged from a study of response to subunit inactivated influenza vaccine. Overall study results and limits: It was the authors' suggestion that each seasonal influenza vaccination recruits few new T cells.

TCRdb fed the RT-PCR reads into MiXCR, producing one record per CDR3 protein. The data contain some 500,000 distinct CDR3 sequences, about 25% of them seen just once; the ten biggest clones take up over 1.5%. Comments on this clonotype: Its antigen is as yet unknown.

Germline values: CDR1 MNHEY, CDR2 SVGEGT. The CDR3 is 14 amino acids. V lost 5 bases and J lost 4; bases outside the gene matches: 7. This chain joins TRBV6-2 or TRBV6-3 and TRBJ2-7; 8 nucleotides agree with TRBD2. This receptor was taken from a man in his fifties or sixties who received an inactivated influenza vaccine. The sample in question was CD4+ T cells sorted from PBMCs, obtained roughly 5 days after vaccination. CDR3 DNA: TGTGCCAGCAGTCGAGTAGCGGGATCGTACGAGCAGTACTTC. This codes for CASSRVAGSYEQYF.